This T cell receptor (beta chain) was recorded in a study of cytomegalovirus exposure and HLA in healthy donors. Study-wide background: One earlier analysis, a look at 180 million or so T cells, found more than 100 million unique TCR beta sequences.

V was shortened by 1 base and J by 4 bases, with 14 bases between the two germline ends. From germline, CDR1 is SGHTS and CDR2 YDEGEE. The CDR3 has 15 amino acids. Amplification used 60 Vbeta primers and 13 Jbeta primers. Only in-frame clones appear in the TCRdb table, and some are missing; sequencing was by immunoSEQ multiplex PCR. The profile shows 100,000 to 150,000 clones, about 81% of them singletons. The sequence derives from a middle-aged woman in good health and CMV-seropositive. The sequencing input was PBMCs. The gene calls are TRBV5-8 and TRBJ2-5; TRBD1 might be the D (7 bases). The CDR3 nucleotides are TGTGCCAGCAGCTTGCTGCCAGGGGGGACAGAGACCCAGTACTTC. Its protein product is CASSLLPGGTETQYF.